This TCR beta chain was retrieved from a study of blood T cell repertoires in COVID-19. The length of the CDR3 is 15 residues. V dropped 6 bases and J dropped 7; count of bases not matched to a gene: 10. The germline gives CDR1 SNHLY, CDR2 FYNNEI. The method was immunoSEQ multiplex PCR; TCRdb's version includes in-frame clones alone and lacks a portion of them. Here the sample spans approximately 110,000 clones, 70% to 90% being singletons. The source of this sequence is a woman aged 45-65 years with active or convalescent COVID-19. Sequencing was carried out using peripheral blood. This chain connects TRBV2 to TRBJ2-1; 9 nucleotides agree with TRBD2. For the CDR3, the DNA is TGTGCCAGCAGGGGGGGACTAGCTGGAGTTAATGAGCAGTTCTTC. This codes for CASRGGLAGVNEQFF.